This T cell receptor (beta chain) was obtained from a study of blood T cells in healthy people across ages. Combining a sample-barcoded 5' primer with a J-beta primer mix, a second PCR ran for roughly 7 to 12 cycles. TCRdb re-called the 5' RACE reads with MiXCR, one entry per CDR3 protein. This table has more than 650,000 distinct CDR3 sequences, about 26% appearing once. Regarding the study as a whole: There were more naive CD4+ cells and higher diversity in long-lived donors than in aged donors. Older individuals had lower TCR beta diversity per million T cells (the decline was roughly linear).

Deletions cut 2 bases from V and 10 bases from J, with 3 bases between. This CDR3 is 11 amino acids long. Details on this clonotype: Its antigen is currently unknown.

The same data also contributed to another study, on T cells of mothers and their children.

The TCR originated in a boy aged 5-17 years in good health. The chain is built from TRBV12-3 or TRBV12-4 and TRBJ1-6; D is unresolved. Specimen: blood. The CDR3 here is CASSLRSPLHF. CDR3 DNA sequence: TGTGCCAGCAGTTTAAGATCACCCCTCCACTTT.